The 3 T cell receptor beta chains below were found in one sample sequenced in a study of metastatic and nonmetastatic thyroid tumors. TCRdb re-called the PCR reads with MiXCR. Found here are 19,000 or so clones, roughly 24% of them singletons; the top ten hold 15% to 25%. Each patient went into thyroid surgery without having received any treatment. Sequenced input: blood. Every receptor here comes from a female donor with papillary thyroid cancer or a benign thyroid nodule (not recorded which). Some clones in this sample may be carry-over from other donors' samples.

There are many counts of this clone. This chain uses TRBV5-4 with TRBJ1-2; 9 bases are a match to TRBD1. Germline CDR1 is SGHNT and CDR2 is YYREEE (reference sequence). V shed 4 bases, J shed 4 bases, and the junction held 8 bases outside the gene matches. The CDR3 consists of 15 residues. This CDR3 is CASSIRDRDRYGYTF. The DNA for the CDR3 is TGTGCCAGCAGCATCCGGGACAGGGACCGCTATGGCTACACCTTC. Together with reference TRBV5-4 and TRBJ1-2, the CDR3 gives the full variable domain: ETGVTQSPTHLIKTRGQQVTLRCSSQSGHNTVSWYQQALGQGPQFIFQYYREEENGRGNFPPRFSGLQFPNYSSELNVNALELDDSALYLCASSIRDRDRYGYTFGSGTRLTVV.

This clone appeared many times. The J gene is TRBJ2-7, the V gene TRBV5-1, with TRBD2 identical over 10 bases. Per the germline V gene, CDR1 is SGHRS and CDR2 is YFSETQ. CDR3 length: 14 amino acids. The J segment lost 6 bases and the V segment lost 2 bases, leaving 5 bases of the junction unmatched. The CDR3 nucleotides read TGCGCCAGCAGCTTAAGCGGGAGGGCGTTCGAGCAGTACTTC. Protein sequence: CASSLSGRAFEQYF.

This clone ranks as medium-sized. The rearrangement links TRBV11-2 to TRBJ2-2; a possible D gene is TRBD2 (5 bases). The CDR3 covers 14 residues. The germline V gene encodes CDR1 SGHAT and CDR2 FQNNGV. V was shortened by 3 bases and J by 7 bases, with 12 bases between the two germline ends. In nucleotides, the CDR3 is TGTGCCAGCAGCTTGATGGCGGGCAGCGGGGAGCTGTTTTTT. Amino acids: CASSLMAGSGELFF.